The clone carrying this TCR beta chain has just a few counts. This specimen includes other DNA sequences encoding the same CDR3. The data stem from a study of cytomegalovirus exposure and HLA in healthy donors. There are 14 residues in the CDR3. V lost 1 base to trimming and J lost 0 bases, with 4 bases between them. Germline V gives CDR1 LNHDA, CDR2 SQIVND (reference sequence). In the PCR, 60 Vbeta and 13 Jbeta primers were used. Here immunoSEQ multiplex PCR was the method, and the copy in TCRdb shows in-frame clones only, minus some. The sample contains fewer than 200,000 clones, approximately 81% of which appear only once.

Material: PBMCs. The sequence derives from a male donor in good health and CMV-seronegative. The genes are TRBV19 and TRBJ1-3; D ambiguous. CDR3 in amino acids: CASSIGSSGNTIYF. The CDR3 coding sequence is TGTGCCAGTAGTATAGGGAGCTCTGGAAACACCATATATTTT.